Detailed here is one T cell receptor (beta chain). This PCR relied on a set of 60 Vbeta primers and 13 Jbeta primers. TCRdb keeps only in-frame clones here, not all; method: immunoSEQ multiplex PCR. This table has 60,000 to 85,000 clones, around two thirds appearing once. The data originate from a study of cytomegalovirus exposure and HLA in healthy donors. This CDR3 has 13 amino acids. The germline V gene encodes CDR1 PRHDT and CDR2 FYEKMQ (reference sequence). V lost 5 bases to trimming and J lost 1 base, with 8 bases between them. This TCR came from a man aged 55 to 70 in good health and CMV-seropositive. The sequenced sample consisted of PBMCs. The V call is TRBV13, the J call TRBJ1-1, with D possibly TRBD1 on 5 matching bases. The CDR3 reads CASSQGGNTEAFF. The CDR3 DNA follows: TGTGCCAGCAGCCAGGGAGGGAACACTGAAGCTTTCTTT.